Below are 18 T cell receptor beta chains sequenced from a single sample in a study of blood T cells in healthy people across ages. For the second PCR, which ran for 7 to 11 cycles, a sample-barcoded 5' primer and a J-beta primer mix were used. TCRdb called the 5' RACE reads again in MiXCR, with one record for every CDR3 protein. The table records roughly 1.7 million distinct CDR3 sequences, around 35% of them present only once. Sequencing used blood. These receptors came from a woman in her 30s in good health.

This clonotype was recorded a few times. The chain recombines TRBV2 with TRBJ1-4; D is undetermined. Trimming cost V 4 bases and J 6 bases, with 6 bases left between them. Germline V gene data show CDR1 as SNHLY and CDR2 as FYNNEI. This CDR3 region has 12 residues. CDR3 bases: TGTGCCAGCAGTGCACAACATGAAAAACTGTTTTTT. It specifies CASSAQHEKLFF.

The chain has TRBV30 and TRBJ2-7; D not certain. The germline V gene encodes CDR1 GTSNPN and CDR2 SVGIG (reference sequence). The length of the CDR3 is 14 residues. V lost 2 bases, J lost 5 bases, and 16 bases lay in between. The CDR3 DNA follows: TGTGCCTGGAGTTGGTGGGAAGGCCACGACGAGCAGTACTTC. Translating it yields CAWSWWEGHDEQYF. Looking up the rest from reference TRBV30 and TRBJ2-7 gives the full variable domain: SQTIHQWPATLVQPVGSPLSLECTVEGTSNPNLYWYRQAAGRGLQLLFYSVGIGQISSEVPQNLSASRPQDRQFILSSKKLLLSDSGFYLCAWSWWEGHDEQYFGPGTRLTVT.

This clonotype was seen a handful of times. The V gene is TRBV5-1, the J gene TRBJ2-1, with 10 bases aligning to TRBD1. The CDR3 spans 14 residues. Germline V gene sequence: CDR1 SGHRS, CDR2 YFSETQ. V shed 5 bases, J shed 7 bases, and the junction held 6 bases outside the gene matches. The CDR3 protein is CASRWGQGSNEQFF. In DNA form, the CDR3 reads TGCGCCAGCAGATGGGGACAGGGGAGTAATGAGCAGTTCTTC.

This chain connects TRBV4-1 to TRBJ2-3; 11 positions agree with TRBD2. J lost 5 bases, V lost 0 bases, and 13 bases had no gene match. Germline-derived CDR1 and CDR2 are MGHRA and YSYEKL. This CDR3 comprises 19 residues. CDR3 protein: CASSQDYPLAGATGDTQYF. CDR3 coding DNA: TGCGCCAGCAGCCAAGATTACCCACTAGCGGGAGCCACGGGAGATACGCAGTATTTT.

The J gene is TRBJ2-7, the V gene TRBV5-1, with 8 bases identical to TRBD2. With V trimmed by 7 bases and J by 0 bases, 12 bases remained unmatched. Germline V CDR1 and CDR2: SGHRS, YFSETQ. The CDR3 sequence is 16 residues long. The CDR3 sequence: CASGLALTTSSYEQYF. The CDR3, as DNA: TGCGCCAGCGGACTAGCTCTTACGACGAGCTCCTACGAGCAGTACTTC.

V is TRBV30 and J is TRBJ2-1; no firm D call. V gave up 4 bases and J gave up 7 bases, with 11 bases separating them. This CDR3 spans 12 amino acids. The germline V gene has CDR1 GTSNPN and CDR2 SVGIG (reference sequence). DNA for the CDR3: TGTGCCTGGATCGGACGGAATAATGAGCAGTTCTTC. Protein: CAWIGRNNEQFF.

The gene calls are TRBV29-1 and TRBJ2-5; 7 positions agree with TRBD1. The V and J ends lost 6 bases and 4 bases, in that order; junction bases with no gene match: 14. Germline values: CDR1 SQVTM, CDR2 ANQGSEA. The CDR3 has 15 amino acids. The CDR3 is CSVPSPTGSVETQYF. The CDR3 nucleotides are TGCAGCGTCCCGTCCCCGACAGGGAGTGTAGAGACCCAGTACTTC.

Only a few counts were recorded for this clonotype. The rearrangement joins TRBV4-2 to TRBJ2-3; the D gene could be TRBD1 or TRBD2 (5 bases each). The CDR3 is 15 residues long. V lost 6 bases and J 4 bases, leaving 17 bases between the germline ends. Germline CDR1 is LGHNA and CDR2 is YNFKEQ. In DNA form, the CDR3 reads TGTGCCAGCAGTCGCTCGGGCAGGGACCCAGATACGCAGTATTTT. As protein: CASSRSGRDPDTQYF.

The chain is built from TRBV5-1 and TRBJ2-2, with TRBD1 identical over 8 bases. The junction had 9 bases not matched to a gene; V was cut back by 1 base and J by 4 bases. CDR3 length: 17 amino acids. Germline V gene sequence: CDR1 SGHRS, CDR2 YFSETQ. The CDR3 here is CASSLLRGLSSTGELFF. The CDR3 DNA reads as TGCGCCAGCAGCTTGCTCAGGGGGCTTTCCAGCACCGGGGAGCTGTTTTTT.

The chain carries TRBV4-1 and TRBJ2-7, with a possible D match to TRBD1 (6 bases). The CDR3 loop spans 14 amino acids. Germline assignment: CDR1 MGHRA and CDR2 YSYEKL. V lost 1 base and J 3 bases, leaving 10 bases between the germline ends. The CDR3 DNA sequence: TGCGCCAGCAGCCAAGCAGGGGACCTCTACGAGCAGTACTTC. Its protein product is CASSQAGDLYEQYF.

This clonotype was counted a few times. The genes are TRBV7-9 and TRBJ2-3; D is undetermined. Germline-derived CDR1 and CDR2 are SEHNR and FQNEAQ (reference sequence). Between the trimmed V and J ends, which lost 5 bases and 3 bases, there was a span of 18 bases. The CDR3 spans 16 residues. CDR3 bases: TGTGCCAGCAGCCCCCTCATAAACTTAGCAACAGATACGCAGTATTTT. Its protein is CASSPLINLATDTQYF.

The CDR3 here is CASSLVNPSTDTQYF. The DNA of the CDR3 is TGCGCCAGCAGCTTGGTTAACCCTAGCACAGATACGCAGTATTTT. V and J are TRBV5-1 and TRBJ2-3; D is uncertain. CDR1 SGHRS and CDR2 YFSETQ come from the germline V gene. With 0 bases removed from V and 0 bases from J, the gap between germline ends came to 8 bases. The CDR3 totals 15 residues.

The genes are TRBV15 and TRBJ2-7; the match to TRBD1 covers 9 bases. The CDR3 covers 16 residues. With V trimmed by 1 base and J by 0 bases, 4 bases remained unmatched. Germline V gene lookup returns CDR1 LNHNV and CDR2 YYDKDF (reference sequence). Here the CDR3 DNA reads TGTGCCACCAGCAGAGCGGGACAGGGCCGCTCCTACGAGCAGTACTTC. It codes for CATSRAGQGRSYEQYF.

The genes are TRBV27 and TRBJ2-5; maybe TRBD2 (5 bases). TRBJ2-7 matches the DNA end more closely, so the J call is doubtful. Germline-derived CDR1 and CDR2 are MNHEY and SMNVEV (reference sequence). There are 12 residues in the CDR3. CDR3 in DNA: TGTGCCAGCGGCAGAGGGTACCACGAGCAGTACTTC. This translates into CASGRGYHEQYF.

This sequence joins TRBV27 and TRBJ2-7, with 8 positions matching TRBD1. The CDR3 contains 14 residues. Per the germline V gene, CDR1 is MNHEY and CDR2 is SMNVEV (reference sequence). J lost 2 bases, V lost 5 bases, and 5 bases had no gene match. The DNA of the CDR3 is TGTGCCAGCAGTACCAGGGGGCGGGCCTACGAGCAGTACTTC. This codes for CASSTRGRAYEQYF.

The V and J genes are TRBV30 and TRBJ2-5; perhaps TRBD2 as D (7 bases). This CDR3 is 16 amino acids long. V lost 4 bases and J 5 bases, leaving 23 bases between the germline ends. Germline V gives CDR1 GTSNPN, CDR2 SVGIG (reference sequence). The CDR3 sequence is CAWIGGLADRQETQYF. CDR3 nucleotide sequence: TGTGCCTGGATCGGGGGGCTAGCGGACCGCCAGGAGACCCAGTACTTC.

This clonotype was recorded a few times. The J gene is TRBJ2-1, the V gene TRBV4-1, with a tentative D call TRBD2 (7 bases). Germline-derived CDR1 and CDR2 are MGHRA and YSYEKL. The V and J ends lost 5 bases and 2 bases respectively, with 16 bases between them. This CDR3 spans 16 amino acids. CDR3 DNA: TGCGCCAGCAGCTTGAGGGGGGAGGGGGCCTACAATGAGCAGTTCTTC. This translates into CASSLRGEGAYNEQFF.

The chain is built from TRBV27 and TRBJ2-7; 7 bases align to TRBD1. With V trimmed by 8 bases and J by 4 bases, 11 bases remained unmatched. Germline V CDR1 and CDR2: MNHEY, SMNVEV (reference sequence). The CDR3 runs 14 residues. CDR3 bases: TGTGCCAGCGGTAACCGGGACAGACTATACGAGCAGTACGTC. Amino acids: CASGNRDRLYEQYV.